This T cell receptor (beta chain) was identified in a study of long-term antiretroviral therapy in people with HIV. Germline V gene lookup returns CDR1 LNHDA and CDR2 SQIVND (reference sequence). The CDR3 covers 14 residues. The ends were cut back, 6 bases at V and 2 bases at J, with 13 bases in the middle. Findings of the study overall: The clones with expansion before ART were dominant in the repertoire at all time points.

About this clone itself: Its cognate antigen is unknown.

The libraries were made with immunoSEQ v3.0 at survey level. Only in-frame clones appear in the TCRdb table, and some are missing; sequencing was by immunoSEQ multiplex PCR. Altogether about 21,000 clones are present, more than 75% being singletons, with the ten largest covering about 3.7%. Here the sequenced sample was unsorted PBMCs, taken 2.3 years after starting antiretroviral therapy. The V call is TRBV19, the J call TRBJ2-5, with D perhaps TRBD1 (6 bases). The clonotype comes from a man in his sixties with HIV. The CDR3 region is CASRDRSPQETQYF. CDR3 coding DNA: TGTGCCAGTAGGGACAGATCTCCGCAAGAGACCCAGTACTTC.